This TCR beta chain was identified during a study of CD8 T cells in Susac syndrome. Study context: Among the Susac syndrome patients who underwent sequencing, about 6 had clinically active disease, while fewer than ten of them were in remission.

An input of roughly 0.45 to 1 ug of RNA was subjected to reverse transcription using random hexamers. Across 54 Vbeta and 13 Jbeta, immunoSEQ multiplex PCR amplified TCR beta CDR3. TCRdb analysed the immunoSEQ multiplex PCR reads with MiXCR anew, one entry per CDR3 protein. The repertoire consists of around 200,000 distinct CDR3 sequences, with 85% to 95% occurring once and the leading ten covering 0.099%. A word on this clonotype: As yet, its antigen is unknown.

Whole-study findings and limits: The authors found no clonal expansion in Susac syndrome CD4+ T cell repertoires.

CD8+ and CD4+ T cells taken from blood had their TCR beta sequenced. Trimming shortened V by 2 bases and J by 0 bases, and 8 bases separated the two germline ends. The CDR3 runs to 14 residues. Germline CDR1 and CDR2: MNHEY and SVGEGT. Input material: CD4+ T cells from PBMCs. This receptor was taken from a human donor with Susac syndrome. The chain recombines TRBV6-2 or TRBV6-3 with TRBJ2-7; D gene uncertain. CDR3 DNA sequence: TGTGCCAGCAGTTACCTAACGGTCTCCTACGAGCAGTACTTC. This gives the protein CASSYLTVSYEQYF.